What follows is one TCR beta chain and its context. This entry is derived from a study of technical replicates of blood from several donors. Profiled with immunoSEQ multiplex PCR; TCRdb holds only in-frame clones, not every one. The sample holds about 82,000 clones, 91% seen once. Trimming took off 0 bases at V and 0 bases at J, with 13 bases between the two ends. Per germline, CDR1 LGHNA and CDR2 YSLEER. The length of the CDR3 is 17 residues. This clonotype was obtained from a human donor in good health. The sequenced sample was T cells isolated from PBMCs. The genes are TRBV4-3 and TRBJ2-3; D may be TRBD2 (5 bases). The CDR3: CASSQDFSGASTDTQYF. The CDR3 coding sequence is TGCGCCAGCAGCCAAGATTTCAGCGGAGCTAGCACAGATACGCAGTATTTT.